The clone carrying this TCR beta chain was detected only once. Assay used: immunoSEQ multiplex PCR; TCRdb lists only in-frame clones, some missing. The table shows more than 45,000 clones, with 75% to 85% occurring only once. The germline gives CDR1 SGHNT, CDR2 YYREEE (reference sequence). Trimming took off 1 base at V and 1 base at J, with 5 bases between the two ends. CDR3 length equals 13 residues. These data are taken from a study of blood T cell repertoires in COVID-19. The chain is built from TRBV5-4 and TRBJ1-1; D uncertain. This TCR derives from a man in his forties or fifties with acute or convalescent COVID-19. The sequenced material came from peripheral blood. The CDR3 spells CASSLRGNTEAFF. The CDR3 nucleotides are TGTGCCAGCAGCTTGCGGGGGAACACTGAAGCTTTCTTT.